The source of this TCR beta chain is a study of blood T cell repertoires in COVID-19. Study summary: Italy, Spain and the United States were the sources of the convalescent and acute COVID-19 samples. Sources were T cells, B-cell-depleted T cells, or PBMCs; the material itself was cDNA or gDNA.

This CDR3 has 17 residues. V was trimmed by 4 bases and J by 1 base, leaving 16 bases between them. Looked up from germline, CDR1 is MGHRA and CDR2 is YSYEKL. As processed by the authors: Amplification from reference gene primers served as the basis for estimated nucleated cell counts. Using immunoSEQ multiplex PCR, the repertoire was profiled, and TCRdb retains in-frame clones only, with some absent. The V and J calls and clone size are taken from that table; D and trimming were inferred from the DNA. The sample lists approximately 240,000 clones, around 87% occurring once. Input material: PBMCs or T cells enriched from blood (not recorded which). The chain is built from TRBV4-1 and TRBJ2-2, with D tentatively TRBD2 (6 bases). The receptor was derived from a woman aged 25 to 39 with acute COVID-19. CDR3 amino acids: CASSPQSLALNTGELFF. For the CDR3, the DNA is TGCGCCAGCAGCCCACAATCCCTAGCGTTGAACACCGGGGAGCTGTTTTTT.